This TCR beta chain was found in a study of Graves' ophthalmopathy and Graves' hyperthyroidism. RNA transcripts provided the template for amplifying TCR beta CDR3 regions. HTBI primers were employed in first-round RT-PCR, then a second-round multiplex PCR followed. MiXCR, run by TCRdb on the multiplex PCR reads, gives a single entry per CDR3 protein. The table records roughly 230,000 distinct CDR3 sequences, 20% to 25% of them present only once. The CDR3 is 17 residues long. Germline V gene lookup returns CDR1 LNHDA and CDR2 SQIVND (reference sequence). The V segment lost 0 bases and the J segment 0 bases; nucleotides outside the gene matches: 5. This clonotype was observed a few times.

The receptor comes from a woman aged 50 to 60 with Graves' ophthalmopathy. Specimen: peripheral blood. V and J are TRBV19 and TRBJ2-7; 10 bases are a match to TRBD1. CDR3 loop: CASSIEDRGQISYEQYF. In DNA, the CDR3 is TGTGCCAGTAGTATAGAAGACAGGGGGCAAATCTCCTACGAGCAGTACTTC.